This T cell receptor (beta chain) came from a study of memory CD4+ T cells and cytomegalovirus serostatus. Germline loops: CDR1 GTSNPN, CDR2 SVGIG (reference sequence). J was trimmed by 2 bases and V by 4 bases; bases with no gene match: 3. This CDR3 has 14 residues. Single viable CD3+CD4+CD8-CD45RO+ cells were sorted as the memory CD4+ T cells. Per the study methods: After removing out-of-frame reads, approximately 2.2 million distinct TCRbeta sequences remained. Repertoires were generated with immunoSEQ multiplex PCR, while TCRdb's copy carries only in-frame clones and drops some. V and J calls and clone size are those listed in that table; D and trimming were worked out from the DNA. The sample comprises under 75,000 clones, around 80% of which are singletons, and around 0.58% rests with the top ten.

This chain connects TRBV30 to TRBJ2-2, with TRBD1 matching 8 bases. This TCR derives from an adult in good health and CMV-seronegative. Some clones in this sample may be carry-over from other donors' samples. Sequenced: memory CD4+ T cells from blood. The CDR3 DNA sequence: TGTGCCTGGATGGACAGGGTAAACACCGGGGAGCTGTTTTTT. Amino acid sequence: CAWMDRVNTGELFF.